These 13 T cell receptor beta chains share one sample of origin, sequenced in a study of blood T cell repertoires in COVID-19. Assay used: immunoSEQ multiplex PCR; TCRdb lists only in-frame clones, some missing. The repertoire has around 140,000 clones, roughly 78% of them found once; the top ten carry less than 7.5%. Sequencing was carried out using PBMCs or T cells enriched from blood (not recorded which). The receptors shown here come from a woman in her forties or fifties who had recovered from COVID-19.

CDR3 in DNA: TGTGCCACCAGTGATTTGCGCCCGGGAGGGGATACGCAGTATTTT. It is translated as CATSDLRPGGDTQYF. The chain recombines TRBV24-1 with TRBJ2-3, with TRBD2 identical over 8 bases. The length of the CDR3 is 15 residues. Germline CDR1 KGHDR, CDR2 SFDVKD. The junction had 4 bases not matched to a gene; V was cut back by 0 bases and J by 6 bases.

This clone occurred a few times. This rearrangement joins TRBV19 to TRBJ1-2; D is perhaps TRBD1 (5 bases). This CDR3 contains 14 residues. Germline CDR1 LNHDA, CDR2 SQIVND (reference sequence). Trimming stripped 1 base from V and 4 bases from J, with 10 bases between. The CDR3 loop is CASSIGGEVYGYTF. CDR3 coding DNA: TGTGCCAGTAGTATAGGGGGCGAGGTCTATGGCTACACCTTC.

The chain employs TRBV15 and TRBJ1-2; no reliable D call. Germline V gene sequence: CDR1 LNHNV, CDR2 YYDKDF (reference sequence). This CDR3 has 15 amino acids. Trimming took off 1 base at V and 2 bases at J, with 11 bases between the two ends. The CDR3 DNA sequence: TGTGCCACCAGCAGAGGTGCGGATTTCAACTATGGCTACACCTTC. This gives the protein CATSRGADFNYGYTF.

This rearrangement joins TRBV6-6 to TRBJ2-5; 8 bases align to TRBD1. Germline CDR1 reads MNHNY; CDR2 reads SVGAGI (reference sequence). The trim removed 4 bases at V and 1 base at J, leaving 8 bases unmatched. The CDR3 is 16 amino acids. The CDR3: CASSSPRQGTQETQYF. The CDR3 coding sequence is TGTGCCAGCAGTTCCCCGAGACAGGGGACCCAAGAGACCCAGTACTTC.

The V gene is TRBV4-1, the J gene TRBJ2-4; D unclear. Germline CDR1 is MGHRA and CDR2 is YSYEKL. CDR3 length: 13 amino acids. Trimming left V 4 bases short and J 1 base short, with 5 bases between. The CDR3 DNA reads TGCGCCAGCAGCCCTCCGGCCAAAAACATTCAGTACTTC. This gives the protein CASSPPAKNIQYF.

This chain links TRBV7-9 with TRBJ2-7; TRBD1 matches 7 bases. V gave up 4 bases and J gave up 7 bases; unmatched junction bases: 10. The V gene's germline CDR1 is SEHNR and CDR2 FQNEAQ (reference sequence). There are 14 residues in the CDR3. In DNA form, the CDR3 reads TGTGCCAGCAGCTCCTTGAGAGGGGGCCATGAGCAGTACGTC. Its translation is CASSSLRGGHEQYV.

V is TRBV7-9 and J is TRBJ2-2, with TRBD1 identical over 11 bases. CDR3 length: 15 amino acids. Trimming at V came to 5 bases and at J to 9 bases, leaving 8 bases not matched to a gene. From germline, CDR1 is SEHNR and CDR2 FQNEAQ (reference sequence). The CDR3 sequence: CASSRTGGDFRELFF. The CDR3 bases are TGTGCCAGCAGCCGGACAGGGGGCGATTTCAGGGAGCTGTTTTTT.

V gene TRBV3-1 (or the pseudogene TRBV3-2) combines with J gene TRBJ2-1; 8 nucleotides agree with TRBD2. Losses at the gene ends were 0 bases for V and 7 bases for J; bases not matched to a gene: 2. Germline V gene lookup returns CDR1 LGHDT and CDR2 YNNKEL (reference sequence). CDR3 length equals 14 residues. CDR3 coding DNA: TGTGCCAGCAGCCAAGAAGGGACTAGGAATGAGCAGTTCTTC. Protein sequence: CASSQEGTRNEQFF.

V usage is TRBV19 and J usage is TRBJ1-2; TRBD1 might be the D (5 bases). Germline-derived CDR1 and CDR2 are LNHDA and SQIVND (reference sequence). The V and J ends lost 10 bases and 2 bases respectively, with 14 bases between them. The CDR3 extends over 13 amino acids. The CDR3 coding sequence is TGTGCCATCAGAGACAGAGTGAACTATGGCTACACCTTC. Amino acids: CAIRDRVNYGYTF.

The chain uses TRBV29-1 and TRBJ1-4; D is perhaps TRBD1 (5 bases). CDR3 size: 13 residues. The V and J ends lost 6 bases and 4 bases respectively, with 12 bases between them. CDR1 is SQVTM and CDR2 is ANQGSEA in the germline V gene. This CDR3 is CSVRGRGNEKLFF. In nucleotides, the CDR3 is TGCAGCGTGCGGGGACGGGGTAATGAAAAACTGTTTTTT.

The CDR3 DNA reads TGTGCCAGCAGTTCCTCAATGGGGGGTTCTTCTCAGTTCTTC. Amino acid sequence: CASSSSMGGSSQFF. The chain recombines TRBV27 with TRBJ2-1; tentative D call: TRBD2 (6 bases). CDR3 length: 14 residues. V gave up 4 bases and J gave up 13 bases, with 20 bases separating them. From germline, CDR1 is MNHEY and CDR2 SMNVEV (reference sequence).

This sequence joins TRBV28 and TRBJ1-6; D perhaps matches TRBD1 (5 bases). The CDR3 extends over 15 amino acids. V lost 4 bases and J 5 bases, leaving 12 bases between the germline ends. CDR1 and CDR2 (germline): MDHEN, SYDVKM. The CDR3: CASSWGSPNNSPLHF. The CDR3 nucleotides are TGTGCCAGCAGTTGGGGCAGCCCGAATAATTCACCCCTCCACTTT.

This clone was recorded only once. CDR3 sequence reads: CASSATGTTYGYTF. The CDR3 DNA reads as TGTGCCAGCAGCGCCACCGGGACAACCTATGGCTACACCTTC. This chain joins TRBV9 and TRBJ1-2, with TRBD1 as a possible D gene (6 bases). Germline-derived CDR1 and CDR2 are SGDLS and YYNGEE. The germline V and J ends were trimmed by 3 bases and 4 bases, with 13 bases remaining between them. The CDR3 is made up of 14 amino acids. The complete variable domain, with remaining parts taken from reference TRBV9 and TRBJ1-2, reads DSGVTQTPKHLITATGQRVTLRCSPRSGDLSVYWYQQSLDQGLQFLIQYYNGEERAKGNILERFSAQQFPDLHSELNLSSLELGDSALYFCASSATGTTYGYTFGSGTRLTVV.